This T cell receptor (beta chain) came from a study of blood T cell repertoires in COVID-19. The participants were between about 18 and 90 years old and came from fewer than 25 US areas. V lost 4 bases, J lost 8 bases, and 15 bases lay in between. The CDR3 is made up of 13 amino acids. Methods used by the authors: Cell counts per sample came from amplifying reference gene primers. Produced via immunoSEQ multiplex PCR; TCRdb's table is partial and in-frame only. V and J calls and clone size are as listed in that table; D and trimming were resolved from the DNA. In the table there are fewer than 200,000 clones, about 80% of which are singletons.

The V gene is TRBV23-1, the J gene TRBJ2-7; no clear D gene. TRBV23-1 is an open reading frame, and its role is uncertain. Sequenced sample: PBMCs or T cells enriched from blood (not recorded which). This clonotype originated in a woman aged 55-70 years with acute COVID-19. The CDR3 loop reads CASSPHTATKQYV. The CDR3 coding sequence is TGCGCCAGCAGTCCCCACACGGCCACTAAGCAGTACGTC.